Here is one TCR beta chain with its context. Adults between about 18 and 89 years of age took part from approximately 24 US areas. Self-reported history from a screening survey and questionnaire set each donor's cohort. The sample belongs to a study of blood T cell repertoires in COVID-19. Overall study: Some COVID-19 samples were acute and others convalescent; all came from the United States, Italy and Spain.

How the authors handled the data: Nucleated cell counts were estimated from reference gene primer amplification. TCRdb's copy holds only in-frame clones and misses some; the assay was immunoSEQ multiplex PCR. V and J calls and clone size follow that table, whereas D and trimming were derived from the DNA. The sample yields approximately 340,000 clones, 91% seen once. The CDR3 runs to 13 residues. Trimming left V 0 bases short and J 7 bases short, with 9 bases between. The sequencing input was PBMCs or T cells enriched from blood (not recorded which). The gene calls are TRBV12-3 or TRBV12-4 and TRBJ1-2; D not resolved. This sequence originates from a middle-aged woman who had been exposed to COVID-19. This CDR3 reads CASSLAKRGGYTF. DNA of the CDR3: TGTGCCAGCAGTTTAGCCAAAAGAGGTGGCTACACCTTC.